The rows below give T cell receptor beta chains drawn from one sample of a study of control samples from healthy donors and cancer patients. Only in-frame clones appear in the TCRdb table, and some are missing; sequencing was by immunoSEQ multiplex PCR. The sample consists of about 190,000 clones, approximately 90% of them appearing once. The source material was blood. The receptors stem from a man aged 25 to 40 in good health. Both conserved end residues are part of each CDR3. The D gene is left open where the match is weak. Clone size is not always given. Where it is, it says once, few, many or a class for expanded clones.

size | J | V | D | DNA | CDR3
once | TRBJ2-3 | TRBV9 | . | TGTGCCAGCAGCGGTGAAGGTACGCAGTATTTT | CASSGEGTQYF
. | TRBJ1-5 | TRBV2 | . | TGTGCCAGCAGTGGTCGGGGGACCAATCAGCCCCAGCATTTT | CASSGRGTNQPQHF
. | TRBJ1-2 | TRBV2 | . | TGTGCCAGCAGTGAAGCGGGGCGAACTAACTATGGCTACACCTTC | CASSEAGRTNYGYTF
. | TRBJ1-1 | TRBV4-2 | . | TGTGCCACTCAGTCTGAAGCTTTCTTT | CATQSEAFF
. | TRBJ2-1 | TRBV14 | . | TGTGCCAGCAGCCGGGTGGGGGCCTACAATGAGCAGTTCTTC | CASSRVGAYNEQFF
. | TRBJ1-5 | TRBV7-8 | . | TGTGCCAGCAGCATAGGACAGACACGTAATCAGCCCCAGCATTTT | CASSIGQTRNQPQHF
. | TRBJ1-3 | TRBV7-9 | . | TGTGCCAGCAGCCTACACCAGGACCGCTTCTCTGGAAACACCATATATTTT | CASSLHQDRFSGNTIYF
. | TRBJ2-1 | TRBV9 | TRBD1 | TGTGCCAGCAGCGAGGGACAGAGAATCTACAATGAGCAGTTCTTC | CASSEGQRIYNEQFF
. | TRBJ2-2 | TRBV2 | . | TGTGCCAGCAGCTCCGGGTTATCGGGGACCGGGGAGCTGTTTTTT | CASSSGLSGTGELFF
once | TRBJ2-2 | TRBV5-1 | . | TGCGCCAGCAACCGAGTTGGCCACACCGGGGAGCTGTTTTTT | CASNRVGHTGELFF
. | TRBJ2-7 | TRBV7-2 | . | TGTGCCAGCAGGAACAACGGGGGGACAGCTTCCTACGAGCAGTACTTC | CASRNNGGTASYEQYF
. | TRBJ2-3 | TRBV3-1/TRBV3-2 | TRBD2 | TGTGCCAGCAGCCAAGGAGGACTAGCGGGGAGTCGCACAGATACGCAGTATTTT | CASSQGGLAGSRTDTQYF
. | TRBJ2-7 | TRBV18 | TRBD1 | TGTGCCAGCTCATCGCGACAGGGGCCCTACGAGCAGTACTTC | CASSSRQGPYEQYF
. | TRBJ2-1 | TRBV13 | TRBD2 | TGTGCCAGCAGAACCCGGGGGGGAAATGAGCAGTTCTTC | CASRTRGGNEQFF
. | TRBJ1-1 | TRBV7-2 | . | TGTGCCAGCAGCTTAGGAGGGGCGGCGGCTTTCTTT | CASSLGGAAAFF